The 25 T cell receptor beta chains given below trace back to one sample, sequenced in a study of blood T cell repertoires in COVID-19. Data came from immunoSEQ multiplex PCR; TCRdb stores just in-frame clones and leaves some out. The table has fewer than 250,000 clones, 80% to 90% seen once; the top ten hold about 2%. Material: peripheral blood. The receptors originated from a woman aged 50 to 60 with acute or convalescent COVID-19.

The genes are TRBV18 and TRBJ2-1; 8 bases map to TRBD2. Germline assignment: CDR1 KGHSH and CDR2 LQKENI. The trim removed 6 bases at V and 0 bases at J, leaving 7 bases unmatched. The CDR3 is 16 residues long. The CDR3 spells CASSGGGSRSYNEQFF. CDR3 DNA: TGTGCCAGCTCCGGCGGGGGGTCTCGCTCCTACAATGAGCAGTTCTTC. The full variable domain, rest sourced from reference TRBV18 and TRBJ2-1, is NAGVMQNPRHLVRRRGQEARLRCSPMKGHSHVYWYRQLPEEGLKFMVYLQKENIIDESGMPKERFSAEFPKEGPSILRIQQVVRGDSAAYFCASSGGGSRSYNEQFFGPGTRLTVL.

V is TRBV11-3 and J is TRBJ2-7, with unresolved D. Germline CDR1 SGHNT, CDR2 YENEEA. Deletions cut 1 base from V and 5 bases from J, with 3 bases between. CDR3 length equals 11 residues. DNA for the CDR3: TGTGCCAGCAGCTTAGGTAACGAGCAGTACTTC. Its translation is CASSLGNEQYF.

The V and J genes are TRBV27 and TRBJ2-7; D is undetermined. Trimming stripped 4 bases from V and 0 bases from J, with 13 bases between. The CDR3 length is 15 residues. Germline V gives CDR1 MNHEY, CDR2 SMNVEV (reference sequence). Here the CDR3 DNA reads TGTGCCAGCAGTTCCCCAGGCCTGGCCTCCTACGAGCAGTACTTC. Protein: CASSSPGLASYEQYF.

The V call is TRBV21-1, the J call TRBJ2-5; TRBD1, the D gene given by the table, was not confirmed from the DNA. TRBV21-1 is shown as a pseudogene. CDR3 length equals 14 residues. The CDR3 DNA reads TGTGCCAGCAGCACATCAGGGGGACGAGAGACCCAGTACTTC. It encodes CASSTSGGRETQYF.

This clone was recorded only once. This rearrangement joins TRBV11-3 to TRBJ1-1, with D possibly being TRBD1 (5 bases). The germline V gene has CDR1 SGHNT and CDR2 YENEEA. The V and J ends lost 1 base and 8 bases respectively, with 11 bases between them. The CDR3 length is 13 residues. The CDR3 sequence: CASSLAGLAEAFF. The CDR3 coding sequence is TGTGCCAGCAGCTTAGCAGGGCTCGCCGAAGCTTTCTTT. Using reference TRBV11-3 and TRBJ1-1 for the parts outside the CDR3, the full variable domain is EAGVVQSPRYKIIEKKQPVAFWCNPISGHNTLYWYLQNLGQGPELLIRYENEEAVDDSQLPKDRFSAERLKGVDSTLKIQPAELGDSAVYLCASSLAGLAEAFFGQGTRLTVV.

The chain carries TRBV24-1 and TRBJ2-2; D is possibly TRBD1 (5 bases). V was trimmed by 3 bases and J by 8 bases, leaving 9 bases between them. The germline V gene encodes CDR1 KGHDR and CDR2 SFDVKD. The CDR3 sequence is 13 residues long. The CDR3 reads CATSDGATGELFF. The DNA of the CDR3 is TGTGCCACCAGTGATGGGGCTACAGGGGAGCTGTTTTTT.

V and J are TRBV11-3 and TRBJ2-1, with D perhaps matching TRBD2 (6 bases). V lost 4 bases and J lost 0, with 13 bases in between. Germline V CDR1 and CDR2: SGHNT, YENEEA. This CDR3 region has 16 residues. In DNA form, the CDR3 reads TGTGCCAGCAGCTCCCTTTGGGACTCCTCCTACAATGAGCAGTTCTTC. It yields the protein CASSSLWDSSYNEQFF.

The chain uses TRBV19 and TRBJ1-2; tentatively, D is TRBD1 (5 bases). There are 16 residues in the CDR3. Trimming pared 6 bases from V and 2 bases from J, leaving 19 bases between. Germline V gene data show CDR1 as LNHDA and CDR2 as SQIVND (reference sequence). The CDR3 here is CASRGAGSEGNYGYTF. CDR3 DNA sequence: TGTGCCAGTAGGGGCGCGGGGAGCGAGGGGAACTATGGCTACACCTTC. The whole variable domain, remainder taken from reference TRBV19 and TRBJ1-2, is DGGITQSPKYLFRKEGQNVTLSCEQNLNHDAMYWYRQDPGQGLRLIYYSQIVNDFQKGDIAEGYSVSREKKESFPLTVTSAQKNPTAFYLCASRGAGSEGNYGYTFGSGTRLTVV.

The rearrangement uses TRBV3-1 (or the pseudogene TRBV3-2) and TRBJ1-2; 8 bases match TRBD1. Germline V gene data show CDR1 as LGHDT and CDR2 as YNNKEL (reference sequence). With 4 bases clipped from V and 5 bases from J, the junction kept 6 bases outside the gene matches. The CDR3 extends over 14 amino acids. The CDR3 here is CASSRQGREYGYTF. CDR3 DNA sequence: TGTGCCAGCAGCCGACAGGGGAGGGAATATGGCTACACCTTC.

The chain's CDR3 is CASSQDGQGDTGELFF. CDR3 sequence (DNA): TGCGCCAGCAGCCAAGATGGGCAGGGGGACACCGGGGAGCTGTTTTTT. The V and J genes are TRBV4-3 and TRBJ2-2; 7 bases are shared with TRBD1. V was clipped by 0 bases and J by 3 bases; unmatched bases: 4. This CDR3 is 16 amino acids long. CDR1 LGHNA and CDR2 YSLEER come from the germline V gene.

This chain uses TRBV18 with TRBJ2-3; TRBD1 is a possible D gene (5 bases). The CDR3 spans 14 residues. The germline V gene has CDR1 KGHSH and CDR2 LQKENI. V gave up 6 bases and J gave up 6 bases, with 16 bases separating them. The DNA for the CDR3 is TGTGCCAGCTCCGCGGCAGGGATGGCGGATACGCAGTATTTT. It specifies CASSAAGMADTQYF.

J is TRBJ1-6 and V is TRBV5-4; maybe TRBD1 (6 bases). This CDR3 has 15 amino acids. Germline assignment: CDR1 SGHNT and CDR2 YYREEE (reference sequence). V lost 2 bases and J lost 10, with 16 bases in between. In DNA, the CDR3 is TGTGCCAGCAGCTTTACTAACAGGGAAGGGTCACCCCTCCACTTT. This gives the protein CASSFTNREGSPLHF. Full variable domain (remainder filled in from reference TRBV5-4 and TRBJ1-6): ETGVTQSPTHLIKTRGQQVTLRCSSQSGHNTVSWYQQALGQGPQFIFQYYREEENGRGNFPPRFSGLQFPNYSSELNVNALELDDSALYLCASSFTNREGSPLHFGNGTRLTVT.

This sequence joins TRBV6-5 and TRBJ1-1, with 7 nucleotides matching TRBD1. V shed 6 bases and J 4 bases; nucleotides not matched to a gene: 11. Looked up from germline, CDR1 is MNHEY and CDR2 is SVGAGI. The CDR3 is 15 amino acids. The CDR3 is CASSRQGSGGTEAFF. The CDR3 region has the DNA TGTGCCAGCAGCCGACAGGGCTCCGGGGGCACTGAAGCTTTCTTT.

This chain connects TRBV11-2 to TRBJ2-7, with 8 positions matching TRBD1. V gave up 3 bases and J gave up 2 bases; unmatched junction bases: 6. The CDR3 spans 15 residues. Germline CDR1 and CDR2: SGHAT and FQNNGV. CDR3 in amino acids: CASSLDRVPTYEQYF. DNA of the CDR3: TGTGCCAGCAGCTTGGACAGGGTTCCGACCTACGAGCAGTACTTC. The complete variable domain, with remaining parts taken from reference TRBV11-2 and TRBJ2-7, reads EAGVAQSPRYKIIEKRQSVAFWCNPISGHATLYWYQQILGQGPKLLIQFQNNGVVDDSQLPKDRFSAERLKGVDSTLKIQPAKLEDSAVYLCASSLDRVPTYEQYFGPGTRLTVT.

This rearrangement joins TRBV5-6 to TRBJ2-1; weak D call: TRBD2 (6 bases). This CDR3 comprises 17 residues. Germline assignment: CDR1 SGHDT and CDR2 YYEEEE. V lost 0 bases to trimming and J lost 3 bases, with 16 bases between them. CDR3 in DNA: TGTGCCAGCAGCTTGGCCCTCCAGGCGGGGATCTACAATGAGCAGTTCTTC. As protein: CASSLALQAGIYNEQFF. Based on the CDR3 plus reference TRBV5-6 and TRBJ2-1, the full variable domain is DAGVTQSPTHLIKTRGQQVTLRCSPKSGHDTVSWYQQALGQGPQFIFQYYEEEERQRGNFPDRFSGHQFPNYSSELNVNALLLGDSALYLCASSLALQAGIYNEQFFGPGTRLTVL.

The rearrangement uses TRBV30 and TRBJ2-5; TRBD2 aligns across 10 bases. This CDR3 contains 14 residues. Germline V gene data show CDR1 as GTSNPN and CDR2 as SVGIG (reference sequence). Unmatched junction bases numbered 3, after V lost 3 bases and J lost 2 bases. The CDR3 region is CAWRPTSGQETQYF. In DNA, the CDR3 is TGTGCCTGGAGGCCGACTAGCGGGCAAGAGACCCAGTACTTC.

The V and J genes are TRBV19 and TRBJ1-1; 9 nucleotides match TRBD1. CDR1 and CDR2 (germline): LNHDA, SQIVND (reference sequence). With V trimmed by 3 bases and J by 0 bases, 8 bases remained unmatched. The CDR3 runs to 17 residues. The CDR3, as DNA: TGTGCCAGTAGTATGACCTCGGGACAGGGAATGAACACTGAAGCTTTCTTT. It translates to CASSMTSGQGMNTEAFF.

The rearrangement joins TRBV5-6 to TRBJ2-7; 7 bases match TRBD1. This CDR3 has 16 residues. Germline values: CDR1 SGHDT, CDR2 YYEEEE. The V gene end was trimmed by 3 bases and the J gene end by 1 base; junction bases not matched to a gene: 10. In DNA form, the CDR3 reads TGTGCCAGCAGCTCGGTTTTAACAGGGGAGTCCTACGAGCAGTACTTC. This sequence encodes CASSSVLTGESYEQYF.

The rearrangement links TRBV6-4 to TRBJ1-1; TRBD1 aligns across 8 bases. Trimming took 4 bases from V and 4 from J; bases not matched to a gene: 11. The CDR3 length is 16 residues. The germline gives CDR1 MRHNA, CDR2 SNTAGT. The CDR3 sequence is CASSVSAGGAGTEAFF. In DNA form, the CDR3 reads TGTGCCAGCAGTGTATCGGCAGGGGGCGCGGGCACTGAAGCTTTCTTT.

The chain joins TRBV16 to TRBJ1-4; D gene uncertain. Trimming removed 4 bases at V and 11 bases at J, with 14 bases between. CDR1 is KGHSY, CDR2 FQNENV, per germline. The CDR3 is 13 residues long. The CDR3 DNA sequence: TGTGCCAGCAGCCCACGGGAGAATGGCAAACTGTTTTTT. Its translation is CASSPRENGKLFF.

There are a few counts of this clone. The gene calls are TRBV6-2 or TRBV6-3 and TRBJ1-5, with 8 positions matching TRBD1. This CDR3 contains 15 residues. V lost 0 bases to trimming and J lost 4 bases; unmatched junction nucleotides: 2. The V gene's germline CDR1 is MNHEY and CDR2 SVGEGT. Written as DNA, the CDR3 is TGTGCCAGCAGTTACTCGAGACAGGGGAATCAGCCCCAGCATTTT. This codes for CASSYSRQGNQPQHF.

This clone was observed a single time. V gene TRBV27 combines with J gene TRBJ2-5; 8 nucleotides align to TRBD1. Trimming took 3 bases from V and 4 from J; bases not matched to a gene: 4. This CDR3 is built from 14 residues. Germline CDR1 and CDR2: MNHEY and SMNVEV (reference sequence). The CDR3: CASSFQGARETQYF. The CDR3 DNA sequence: TGTGCCAGCAGTTTTCAGGGGGCTCGAGAGACCCAGTACTTC.

The J gene is TRBJ2-7, the V gene TRBV7-2; D is possibly TRBD2 (6 bases). The V and J ends lost 4 bases and 0 bases respectively, with 13 bases between them. This CDR3 has 15 residues. Germline loops: CDR1 SGHTA, CDR2 FQGNSA. The CDR3 is CASSSRAGASYEQYF. CDR3 nucleotides: TGTGCCAGCAGCTCACGAGCGGGTGCCTCCTACGAGCAGTACTTC.

V gene TRBV29-1 combines with J gene TRBJ1-4, with 8 bases fitting TRBD1. Germline CDR1 reads SQVTM; CDR2 reads ANQGSEA. The CDR3 totals 13 residues. V trimming: 6 bases; J trimming: 5 bases; junction bases outside the gene matches: 5. The CDR3 reads CSVRTGRNEKLFF. The DNA for the CDR3 is TGCAGCGTCCGGACAGGGAGGAATGAAAAACTGTTTTTT. The full variable domain, in which reference TRBV29-1 and TRBJ1-4 provide the parts outside the CDR3, is SAVISQKPSRDICQRGTSLTIQCQVDSQVTMMFWYRQQPGQSLTLIATANQGSEATYESGFVIDKFPISRPNLTFSTLTVSNMSPEDSSIYLCSVRTGRNEKLFFGSGTQLSVL.

The V call is TRBV15, the J call TRBJ1-1; no clear D. Germline-derived CDR1 and CDR2 are LNHNV and YYDKDF (reference sequence). V lost 0 bases and J lost 5, with 19 bases in between. The CDR3 sequence is 17 residues long. This CDR3 reads CATSRDRGWISGTEAFF. CDR3 bases: TGTGCCACCAGCAGAGATCGGGGTTGGATCTCGGGGACTGAAGCTTTCTTT.